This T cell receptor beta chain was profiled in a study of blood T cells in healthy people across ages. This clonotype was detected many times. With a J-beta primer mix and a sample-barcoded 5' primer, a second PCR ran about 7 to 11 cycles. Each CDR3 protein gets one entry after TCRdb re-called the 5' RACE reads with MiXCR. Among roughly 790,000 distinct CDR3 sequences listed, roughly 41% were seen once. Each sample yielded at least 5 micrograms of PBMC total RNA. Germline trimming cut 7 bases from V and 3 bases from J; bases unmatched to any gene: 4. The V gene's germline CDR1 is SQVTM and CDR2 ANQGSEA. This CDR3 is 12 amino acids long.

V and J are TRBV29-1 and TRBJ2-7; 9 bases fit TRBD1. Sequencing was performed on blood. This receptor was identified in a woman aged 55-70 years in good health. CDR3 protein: CSANRGLYEQYF. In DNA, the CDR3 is TGCAGCGCTAACAGGGGGCTCTACGAGCAGTACTTC.